This T cell receptor beta chain was identified during a study of T-cell reconstitution after alpha-beta-depleted transplantation in children. The CDR3 sequence is 14 residues long. Trimming took 9 bases from V and 6 from J; bases not matched to a gene: 8. The V gene's germline CDR1 is KGHDR and CDR2 SFDVKD. Preparing the TCRbeta library involved the use of unique molecular identifiers. TCRdb independently ran MiXCR on the PCR reads; one entry per CDR3 protein. This sample has approximately 83,000 distinct CDR3 sequences; 10% to 15% occur once, and the top ten carry about 15%. This clonotype was detected many times.

The receptor was derived from a human donor who donated a stem cell graft to a child with inherited bone marrow failure. The specimen comprised PBMCs from the stem cell graft donor, sampled from the stem cell graft. This chain joins TRBV24-1 and TRBJ2-2; TRBD1 matches 8 bases. CDR3 loop: CATQRTGFAGELFF. CDR3 DNA sequence: TGTGCCACCCAGCGGACAGGGTTCGCCGGGGAGCTGTTTTTT.